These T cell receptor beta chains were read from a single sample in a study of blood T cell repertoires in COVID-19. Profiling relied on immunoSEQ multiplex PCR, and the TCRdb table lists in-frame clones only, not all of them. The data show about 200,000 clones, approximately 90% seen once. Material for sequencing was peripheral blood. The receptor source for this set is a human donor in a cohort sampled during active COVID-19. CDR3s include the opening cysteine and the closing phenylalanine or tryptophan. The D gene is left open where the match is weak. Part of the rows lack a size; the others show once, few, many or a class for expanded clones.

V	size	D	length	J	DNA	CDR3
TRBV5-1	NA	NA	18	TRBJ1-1	TGCGCCAGCAGCTTAGGAAGGGAAGGAGGGAAATTGGACACTGAAGCTTTCTTT	CASSLGREGGKLDTEAFF
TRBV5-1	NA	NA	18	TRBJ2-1	TGCGCCAGCAGCTTAAAGCCAAACAGGGGAGGCTCCTACAATGAGCAGTTCTTC	CASSLKPNRGGSYNEQFF
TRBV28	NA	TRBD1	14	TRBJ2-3	TGTGCCAGCAGTTCAGGACAGGGGACAGATACGCAGTATTTT	CASSSGQGTDTQYF
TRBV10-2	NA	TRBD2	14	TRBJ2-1	TGCGCCACACAACTAGCGGGGTCGAACAATGAGCAGTTCTTC	CATQLAGSNNEQFF
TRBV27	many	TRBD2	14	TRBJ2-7	TGTGCCAGCAGCCGACCGGGACTACAGTACGAGCAGTACTTC	CASSRPGLQYEQYF
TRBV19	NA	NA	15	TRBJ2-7	TGTGCCAGTAGTATAGGGCCAGGGAACACCTACGAGCAGTACTTC	CASSIGPGNTYEQYF
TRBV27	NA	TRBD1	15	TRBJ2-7	TGTGCCAGCCCCGAGGGACAGTCCATTACCTACGAGCAGTACTTC	CASPEGQSITYEQYF
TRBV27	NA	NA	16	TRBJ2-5	TGTGCCAGCAGTGCCAGTGGGATGGGGCGCGGAGAGACCCAGTACTTC	CASSASGMGRGETQYF
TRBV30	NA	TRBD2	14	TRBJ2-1	TGTGCCTGGAGCGGGCTAGCGGGCTACAATGAGCAGTTCTTC	CAWSGLAGYNEQFF
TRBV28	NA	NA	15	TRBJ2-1	TGTGCCAGCCTTTCTGGGGGCACAGGAGCCGGGAAGAGGTTCTTC	CASLSGGTGAGKRFF
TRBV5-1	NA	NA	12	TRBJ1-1	TGCGCCAGCGCGGGGTTTGACACTGAAGCTTTCTTT	CASAGFDTEAFF
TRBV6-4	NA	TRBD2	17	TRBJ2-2	TGTGCCAGCAGTGCCGTTAGCGGGATGGTGTCTCCCGGGGAGCTGTTTTTT	CASSAVSGMVSPGELFF
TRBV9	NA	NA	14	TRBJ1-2	TGTGCCAGCAGCGTAGGAGAGGATGGCTATGGCTACACCTTC	CASSVGEDGYGYTF
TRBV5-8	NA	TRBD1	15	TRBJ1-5	TGTGCCAGCAGCAAACCGGACAGGGTAAATCAGCCCCAGCATTTT	CASSKPDRVNQPQHF
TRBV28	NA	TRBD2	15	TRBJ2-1	TGTGCCAGCAGTTTCAGAACTAGCGGGAAGCATGAGCAGTTCTTC	CASSFRTSGKHEQFF
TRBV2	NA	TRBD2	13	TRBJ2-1	TGTGCCAGCAGCGGACTAGCGGGAGTCAGGCAGTTCTTC	CASSGLAGVRQFF
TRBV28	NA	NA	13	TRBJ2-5	TGTGCCAGCAGTCCCGAGGAAAAAGAGACCCAGTACTTC	CASSPEEKETQYF
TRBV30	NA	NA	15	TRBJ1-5	TGTGCCTGGGGTCGCCGGCGGGAGGGCAATCAGCCCCAGCATTTT	CAWGRRREGNQPQHF
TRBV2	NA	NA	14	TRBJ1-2	TGTGCCAGCAGTGAGTTAGGAGGAGACTATGGCTACACCTTC	CASSELGGDYGYTF
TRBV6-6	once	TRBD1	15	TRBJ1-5	TGTGCCAGCAGTTATTCAGGGGGCGCGGGTCAGCCCCAGCATTTT	CASSYSGGAGQPQHF
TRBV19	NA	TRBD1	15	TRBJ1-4	TGTGCCAGAAACGACAGGGCCCTCCCTAATGAAAAACTGTTTTTT	CARNDRALPNEKLFF
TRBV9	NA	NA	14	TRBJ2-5	TGTGCCAGCAGCGTCCGGGACACCAAAGAGACCCAGTACTTC	CASSVRDTKETQYF
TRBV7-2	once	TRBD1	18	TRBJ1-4	TGTGCCAGCAGCCGTGGACAGGTTGGGACTGGTGGGAATGAAAAACTGTTTTTT	CASSRGQVGTGGNEKLFF
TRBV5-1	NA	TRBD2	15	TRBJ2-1	TGCGCCAGCAGCTTGGCCACGCGGGGGGACAATGAGCAGTTCTTC	CASSLATRGDNEQFF
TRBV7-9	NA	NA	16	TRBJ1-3	TGTGCCAGCAGCTTCGGACAGAAGCACTCTGGAAACACCATATATTTT	CASSFGQKHSGNTIYF
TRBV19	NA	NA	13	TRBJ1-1	TGTGCCAGTAGTACAAGCATGAACACTGAAGCTTTCTTT	CASSTSMNTEAFF